This T cell receptor beta chain was captured in a study of blood T cell repertoires in COVID-19. Turning to the study itself: Donors in the United States, Italy and Spain gave samples during acute or convalescent COVID-19. In each case, the material was cDNA or gDNA derived from T cells, B-cell-depleted T cells, or PBMCs.

This clone was detected only once. It was during active infection that Seattle patients were enrolled and then longitudinally followed. In the source study's methods: Reference gene primers were amplified, and this amplification served to estimate nucleated cell counts. Libraries were prepared by immunoSEQ multiplex PCR; TCRdb keeps only in-frame clonotypes and omits some of them. V, J and clone size derive from that table, while D and trimming were established from the DNA sequence. Of 300,000 to 450,000 clones listed, 89% are singletons. The source is a woman in her twenties or thirties with COVID-19, enrolled during active disease. Sequencing input: peripheral blood.

The CDR3 sequence is CASSTRALNEKLFF. DNA of the CDR3: TGTGCCAGCAGTACCAGGGCACTTAATGAAAAACTGTTTTTT. V is TRBV7-9 and J is TRBJ1-4; D may be TRBD1 (5 bases). The germline V gene has CDR1 SEHNR and CDR2 FQNEAQ (reference sequence). V lost 6 bases and J lost 4, with 12 bases in between. CDR3 length: 14 residues.